The next 4 T cell receptor beta chains were all read from a single sample in a study of T-cell reconstitution after alpha-beta-depleted transplantation in children. Unique molecular identifiers were incorporated into the prepared TCRbeta library. Using its own MiXCR run on the PCR reads, TCRdb lists one record per CDR3 protein. The data show approximately 630,000 distinct CDR3 sequences, less than 15% seen once. This material consisted of PBMCs, taken before TCRalphabeta/CD19-depleted stem cell transplant. The receptors derive from a girl aged 2 to 9 with congenital amegakaryocytic thrombocytopenia, due to receive a stem cell transplant.

This clonotype occurred many times. V gene TRBV5-1 combines with J gene TRBJ2-2; D call uncertain. V was shortened by 5 bases and J by 7 bases, with 18 bases between the two germline ends. This CDR3 is built from 15 residues. CDR1 is SGHRS and CDR2 is YFSETQ in the germline V gene. CDR3 sequence (DNA): TGCGCCAGCAGTCCTCTCGACTTGGGCGGCGGGGAGCTGTTTTTT. This translates into CASSPLDLGGGELFF.

This sequence joins TRBV6-1 and TRBJ2-1; possible D gene TRBD1, 6 bases. With 10 bases removed from V and 6 bases from J, the gap between germline ends came to 16 bases. This CDR3 has 13 amino acids. Per the germline V gene, CDR1 is MNHNS and CDR2 is SASEGT. CDR3 nucleotides: TGTGCCATCAGAAATACAGGGTTCAATGAGCAGTTCTTC. Amino acids: CAIRNTGFNEQFF.

This clonotype came up many times. The chain joins TRBV12-3 or TRBV12-4 to TRBJ2-7, with D tentatively TRBD1 (6 bases). The CDR3 contains 13 residues. Trimming removed 5 bases from V and 3 bases from J, with 11 bases in between. CDR3 DNA: TGTGCCAGCAGTCTACGGACAGTCTACGAGCAGTACTTC. It codes for CASSLRTVYEQYF.

The rearrangement links TRBV7-9 to TRBJ1-1; TRBD1 is a possible D gene (5 bases). Trimming removed 6 bases at V and 3 bases at J, with 17 bases between. The CDR3 extends over 15 amino acids. Germline-derived CDR1 and CDR2 are SEHNR and FQNEAQ (reference sequence). The DNA for the CDR3 is TGTGCCAGCAGTGAAACGAACCGGGGGGACACTGAAGCTTTCTTT. It is translated as CASSETNRGDTEAFF.